This paragraph covers one T cell receptor (beta chain) sequence. Method: immunoSEQ multiplex PCR; TCRdb's copy keeps in-frame clones and lacks some. The sample records roughly 100,000 clones, 69% being singletons. The entry originates in a study of blood T cell repertoires in COVID-19. Study in general: PBMCs, B-cell-depleted T cells, or T cells provided the cDNA or gDNA that made up the material.

The sequence was obtained from an elderly man with acute or convalescent COVID-19. Sequenced: peripheral blood.

CDR3 nucleotides: TGTGCCACCAGTAACCGCGGGGGCAGCTCCTACAATGAGCAGTTCTTC. The encoded protein is CATSNRGGSSYNEQFF. The chain employs TRBV24-1 and TRBJ2-1; perhaps TRBD2 as D (7 bases). The germline gives CDR1 KGHDR, CDR2 SFDVKD. This CDR3 spans 16 amino acids. V was pared by 6 bases and J by 0 bases, with 14 bases between.